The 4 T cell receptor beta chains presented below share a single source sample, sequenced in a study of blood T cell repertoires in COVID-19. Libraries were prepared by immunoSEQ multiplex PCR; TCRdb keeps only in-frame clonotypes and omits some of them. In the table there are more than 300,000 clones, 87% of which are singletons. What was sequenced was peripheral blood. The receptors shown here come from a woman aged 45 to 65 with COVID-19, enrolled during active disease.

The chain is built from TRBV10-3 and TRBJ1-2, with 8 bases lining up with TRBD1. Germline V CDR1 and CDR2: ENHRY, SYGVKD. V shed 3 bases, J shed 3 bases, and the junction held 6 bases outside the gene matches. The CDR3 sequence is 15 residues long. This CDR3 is CAISDEGQGDYGYTF. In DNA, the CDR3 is TGTGCCATCAGTGACGAAGGACAGGGAGACTATGGCTACACCTTC.

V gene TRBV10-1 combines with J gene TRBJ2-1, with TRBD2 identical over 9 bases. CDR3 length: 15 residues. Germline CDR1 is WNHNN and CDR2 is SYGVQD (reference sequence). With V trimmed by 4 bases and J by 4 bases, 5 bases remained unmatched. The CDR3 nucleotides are TGCGCCAGCAGTGCAGGCGGGAGGGGATACAATGAGCAGTTCTTC. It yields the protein CASSAGGRGYNEQFF.

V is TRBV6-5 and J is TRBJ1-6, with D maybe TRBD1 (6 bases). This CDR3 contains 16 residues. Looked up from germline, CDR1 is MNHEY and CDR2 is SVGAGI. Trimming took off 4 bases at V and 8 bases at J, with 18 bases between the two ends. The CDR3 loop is CASSSPGGLTHSPLHF. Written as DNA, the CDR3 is TGTGCCAGCAGTTCCCCGGGGGGGCTTACCCATTCACCCCTCCACTTT.

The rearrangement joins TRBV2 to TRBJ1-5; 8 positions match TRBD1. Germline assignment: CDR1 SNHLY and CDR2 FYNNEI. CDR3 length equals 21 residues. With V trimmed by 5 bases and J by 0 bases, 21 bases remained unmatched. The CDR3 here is CASSLLSPFGQGVSSNQPQHF. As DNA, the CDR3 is TGTGCCAGCAGTCTACTCTCACCTTTCGGACAGGGCGTAAGTAGCAATCAGCCCCAGCATTTT.